Below are 21 T cell receptor beta chains sequenced from a single sample in a study of blood T cells in healthy people across ages. Sample-barcoded 5' priming and a J-beta primer mix drove a second PCR of about 6 to 12 cycles. TCRdb re-called the 5' RACE reads with MiXCR, one entry per CDR3 protein. Of approximately 780,000 distinct CDR3 sequences in the sample, roughly 24% were seen once. The same data also went into a second study, on T cells of mothers and their children.

Sequenced input: blood. Source of these receptors: a boy between 5 and 17 years old in good health.

This chain links TRBV20-1 with TRBJ2-5, with 12 bases lining up with TRBD1. The tail of the sequence fits TRBJ2-7 better, so the J call may be wrong. Germline V gene data show CDR1 as DFQATT and CDR2 as SNEGSKA (reference sequence). The CDR3 is 18 residues long. CDR3 in DNA: TGCAGTGCTATGGGGACAGGGGGCTCCGTTCGCCCTTCCTACGAGCAGTACTTC. Translating it yields CSAMGTGGSVRPSYEQYF.

The rearrangement uses TRBV7-2 and TRBJ2-3; D unresolved. Trimming took off 5 bases at V and 6 bases at J, with 15 bases between the two ends. The V gene's germline CDR1 is SGHTA and CDR2 FQGNSA. This CDR3 has 14 amino acids. CDR3 protein: CASSLDGAADTQYF. CDR3 DNA sequence: TGTGCCAGCAGCCTGGACGGCGCCGCGGATACGCAGTATTTT.

The chain recombines TRBV11-2 with TRBJ2-5; 10 bases fit TRBD1. The J call may be wrong; the DNA end is better matched by TRBJ2-7. CDR3 length: 15 residues. Germline CDR1 reads SGHAT; CDR2 reads FQNNGV. DNA for the CDR3: TGTGCCAGCAGTCGCCGGGGACAGGGGTTAAGCGAGCAGTACTTC. Translating gives CASSRRGQGLSEQYF.

The genes are TRBV18 and TRBJ2-7; D ambiguous. With 0 bases removed from V and 6 bases from J, the gap between germline ends came to 12 bases. The CDR3 length is 14 residues. Germline CDR1 reads KGHSH; CDR2 reads LQKENI. The CDR3 sequence is CASSPPWAPLEQYF. CDR3 bases: TGTGCCAGCTCACCACCGTGGGCGCCCCTCGAGCAGTACTTC.

The chain uses TRBV7-9 and TRBJ2-5, with 11 bases that match TRBD1. The J call may be wrong; the DNA end is better matched by TRBJ2-7. The CDR3 contains 15 residues. From germline, CDR1 is SEHNR and CDR2 FQNEAQ (reference sequence). The CDR3 here is CASSPGQGARNEQYF. The CDR3 bases are TGTGCCAGCAGCCCCGGACAGGGGGCGAGAAACGAGCAGTACTTC.

This clonotype has ten or more counts. The chain is built from TRBV10-1 and TRBJ2-3; the D is unclear. CDR1 and CDR2 (germline): WNHNN, SYGVQD (reference sequence). Trimming took off 8 bases at V and 6 bases at J, with 18 bases between the two ends. The CDR3 length is 14 residues. Written as DNA, the CDR3 is TGCGCCAGCTCTCTGGGCCTCCCGCCGGATACGCAGTATTTT. The encoded protein is CASSLGLPPDTQYF.

V gene TRBV28 combines with J gene TRBJ1-1; TRBD1 agrees at 9 bases. Germline-derived CDR1 and CDR2 are MDHEN and SYDVKM. Unmatched junction bases numbered 7, after V lost 10 bases and J lost 1 base. This CDR3 is 14 amino acids long. Written as DNA, the CDR3 is TGTGCCACCTCTTCGGGACAGGGGAACACTGAAGCTTTCTTT. The encoded protein is CATSSGQGNTEAFF. The full variable domain, in which reference TRBV28 and TRBJ1-1 provide the parts outside the CDR3, is DVKVTQSSRYLVKRTGEKVFLECVQDMDHENMFWYRQDPGLGLRLIYFSYDVKMKEKGDIPEGYSVSREKKERFSLILESASTNQTSMYLCATSSGQGNTEAFFGQGTRLTVV.

The rearrangement uses TRBV6-1 and TRBJ2-5, with D perhaps matching TRBD2 (6 bases). The CDR3 is 15 residues long. The germline V and J ends were trimmed by 0 bases and 5 bases, with 13 bases remaining between them. Germline CDR1 and CDR2: MNHNS and SASEGT. CDR3 nucleotide sequence: TGTGCCAGCAGTGAAGCTCCCACTCGGGGGGAGACCCAGTACTTC. Its translation: CASSEAPTRGETQYF.

The gene calls are TRBV12-3 or TRBV12-4 and TRBJ1-1; no clear D. This CDR3 comprises 14 residues. The V gene lost 6 bases and the J gene lost 1 base, with 12 bases spanning the gap. CDR3 amino acids: CASSRGSTNTEAFF. The CDR3 bases are TGTGCCAGCAGCCGCGGATCTACGAACACTGAAGCTTTCTTT.

A few counts support this clonotype. The gene calls are TRBV19 and TRBJ1-4; D is perhaps TRBD1 (6 bases). In germline, CDR1 is LNHDA, CDR2 SQIVND (reference sequence). V was shortened by 4 bases and J by 7 bases, with 13 bases between the two germline ends. The CDR3 runs 14 residues. For the CDR3, the DNA is TGTGCCAGTAGTAAGACAGGTTATGGTGAAAAACTGTTTTTT. Its translation is CASSKTGYGEKLFF. The whole variable domain, remainder taken from reference TRBV19 and TRBJ1-4, is DGGITQSPKYLFRKEGQNVTLSCEQNLNHDAMYWYRQDPGQGLRLIYYSQIVNDFQKGDIAEGYSVSREKKESFPLTVTSAQKNPTAFYLCASSKTGYGEKLFFGSGTQLSVL.

This clonotype has only a few counts. The chain employs TRBV6-5 and TRBJ2-7; D possibly uses TRBD1 or TRBD2 (5 bases each). Germline CDR1 reads MNHEY; CDR2 reads SVGAGI. Trimming removed 1 base from V and 7 bases from J, with 17 bases in between. The CDR3 is 15 amino acids. The CDR3 here is CASSYLGTEAREQYF. The CDR3 DNA follows: TGTGCCAGCAGTTACTTAGGGACCGAGGCACGGGAGCAGTACTTC.

Comments on this clonotype: A read error may account for a junction end that differs from germline. The rearrangement links TRBV11-2 to TRBJ2-7; D gene uncertain. The CDR3 spans 15 residues. Germline V gene lookup returns CDR1 SGHAT and CDR2 FQNNGV. The CDR3 DNA is TGTGCCAGCAGCCTAGATCTAGTCAGCTCCTACGAGCAGTACTTC. Amino acid sequence: CASSLDLVSSYEQYF.

This clonotype showed up just a few times. The rearrangement uses TRBV6-2 or TRBV6-3 and TRBJ1-1, with D unclear. CDR3 length: 14 residues. Germline V gene data show CDR1 as MNHEY and CDR2 as SVGEGT. The V end lost 3 bases, the J end lost 2 bases, and 10 bases lay between the germline ends. The CDR3 reads CASSYPGINTEAFF. The CDR3 region has the DNA TGTGCCAGCAGTTATCCCGGGATTAACACTGAAGCTTTCTTT.

This clonotype was recorded a few times. The rearrangement joins TRBV9 to TRBJ2-1; perhaps TRBD2 as D (5 bases). Near its end, the DNA agrees better with TRBJ2-7, so the J call may be wrong. Germline assignment: CDR1 SGDLS and CDR2 YYNGEE. The CDR3 length is 13 residues. This CDR3 reads CASSVGGSGEQYF. The CDR3 DNA reads as TGTGCCAGCAGCGTAGGCGGGTCGGGGGAGCAGTACTTC.

This clonotype turned up a few times. This chain connects TRBV18 to TRBJ2-7; D gene uncertain. Deletions cut 3 bases from V and 2 bases from J, with 11 bases between. This CDR3 comprises 14 residues. CDR1 KGHSH and CDR2 LQKENI come from the germline V gene. CDR3 nucleotides: TGTGCCAGCTCACCGACGGTGAACGCCTACGAGCAGTACTTC. Its translation is CASSPTVNAYEQYF.

The sample holds a few counts of this clonotype. The junction and the germline gene differ at one end; a read error may be behind it. V and J are TRBV6-4 and TRBJ2-5, with D possibly being TRBD1 (6 bases). This CDR3 contains 18 residues. Germline V lookup: CDR1 MRHNA, CDR2 SNTAGT. The CDR3 DNA reads TGTGCCAGTAGTGACCCAGAAACTACAGGGCGAGTTGGAGAGACCCAGTACTTC. Translation: CASSDPETTGRVGETQYF.

The V gene is TRBV9, the J gene TRBJ2-1, with 15 bases that match TRBD2. The DNA end lines up better with TRBJ2-5; the J call may be wrong. From germline, CDR1 is SGDLS and CDR2 YYNGEE. This CDR3 is 17 amino acids long. The CDR3 DNA is TGTGCCAGCAGCGCAGGACTAGCGGGGGGGGTCTTGGAGACCCAGTACTTC. As protein: CASSAGLAGGVLETQYF.

The genes are TRBV6-5 and TRBJ1-2; D might be TRBD1 (6 bases). Trimming cost V 6 bases and J 4 bases, with 15 bases left between them. The CDR3 totals 14 residues. The V gene's germline CDR1 is MNHEY and CDR2 SVGAGI. CDR3 bases: TGTGCCAGCAGAAGGGGGGGTGGAGGCTATGGCTACACCTTC. Encoded protein: CASRRGGGGYGYTF.

This chain joins TRBV28 and TRBJ2-7, with TRBD1 matching 9 bases. The CDR3 extends over 14 amino acids. V was pared by 5 bases and J by 5 bases, with 7 bases of the junction left unmatched. Looked up from germline, CDR1 is MDHEN and CDR2 is SYDVKM. Written as DNA, the CDR3 is TGTGCCAGCAGTCCGGGACAGGGAGGACACGAGCAGTACTTC. Its translation is CASSPGQGGHEQYF.

The rearrangement uses TRBV7-8 and TRBJ2-1, with 13 bases lining up with TRBD2. Germline lookup yields CDR1 SGHVS and CDR2 FQNEAQ. The CDR3 runs 16 residues. V was clipped by 5 bases and J by 8 bases; unmatched bases: 9. The CDR3 DNA reads as TGTGCCAGCAGCCCTCCACTAGCGGGGGGGTACCATGAGCAGTTCTTC. It is translated as CASSPPLAGGYHEQFF.

This chain joins TRBV28 and TRBJ2-4; D remains unclear. Germline assignment: CDR1 MDHEN and CDR2 SYDVKM. V gave up 7 bases and J gave up 0 bases, with 10 bases separating them. The CDR3 covers 14 residues. The CDR3 is CASKGTSAKNIQYF. The CDR3 region has the DNA TGTGCCAGCAAGGGCACCTCAGCCAAAAACATTCAGTACTTC.